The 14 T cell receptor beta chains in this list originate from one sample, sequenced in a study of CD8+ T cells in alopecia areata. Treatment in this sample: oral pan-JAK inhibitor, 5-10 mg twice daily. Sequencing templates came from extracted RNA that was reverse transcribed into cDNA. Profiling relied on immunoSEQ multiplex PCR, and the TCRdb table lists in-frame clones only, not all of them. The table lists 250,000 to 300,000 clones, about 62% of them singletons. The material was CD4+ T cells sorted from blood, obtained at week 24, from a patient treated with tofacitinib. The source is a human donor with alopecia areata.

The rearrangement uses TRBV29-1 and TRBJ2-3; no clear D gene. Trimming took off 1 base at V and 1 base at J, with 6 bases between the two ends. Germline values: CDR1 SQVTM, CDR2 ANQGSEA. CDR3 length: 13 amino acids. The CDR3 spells CSVEVVGTDTQYF. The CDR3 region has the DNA TGCAGCGTTGAAGTGGTCGGCACAGATACGCAGTATTTT.

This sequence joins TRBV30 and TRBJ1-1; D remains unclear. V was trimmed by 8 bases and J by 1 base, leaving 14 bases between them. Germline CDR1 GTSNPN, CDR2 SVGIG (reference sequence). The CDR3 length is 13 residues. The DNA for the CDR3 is TGTGCCCGGCGAGGACGGCAGAACACTGAAGCTTTCTTT. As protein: CARRGRQNTEAFF.

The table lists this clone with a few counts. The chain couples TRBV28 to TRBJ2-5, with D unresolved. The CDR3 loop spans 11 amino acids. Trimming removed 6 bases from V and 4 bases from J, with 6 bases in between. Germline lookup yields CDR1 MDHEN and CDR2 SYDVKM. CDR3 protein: CASSTLETQYF. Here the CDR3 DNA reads TGTGCCAGCAGCACCTTAGAGACCCAGTACTTC.

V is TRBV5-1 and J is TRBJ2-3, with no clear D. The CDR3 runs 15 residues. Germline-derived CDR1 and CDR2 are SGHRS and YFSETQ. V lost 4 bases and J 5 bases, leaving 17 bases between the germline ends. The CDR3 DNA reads TGCGCCAGCAGCCGAGTTAGCAACCGCCTAGATACGCAGTATTTT. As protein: CASSRVSNRLDTQYF.

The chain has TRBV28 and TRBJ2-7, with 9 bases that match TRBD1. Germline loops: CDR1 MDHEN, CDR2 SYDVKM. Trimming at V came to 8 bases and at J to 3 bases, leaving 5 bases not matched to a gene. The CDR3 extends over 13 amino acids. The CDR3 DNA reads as TGTGCCAGCCGCGAGACAGGGGGCTACGAGCAGTACTTC. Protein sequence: CASRETGGYEQYF.

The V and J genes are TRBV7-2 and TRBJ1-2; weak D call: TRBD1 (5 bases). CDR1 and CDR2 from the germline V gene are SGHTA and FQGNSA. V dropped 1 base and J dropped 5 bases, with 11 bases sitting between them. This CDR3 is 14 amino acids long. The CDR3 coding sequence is TGTGCCAGCAGCTTAGTTCCGGGGGATTATGGCTACACCTTC. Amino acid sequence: CASSLVPGDYGYTF.

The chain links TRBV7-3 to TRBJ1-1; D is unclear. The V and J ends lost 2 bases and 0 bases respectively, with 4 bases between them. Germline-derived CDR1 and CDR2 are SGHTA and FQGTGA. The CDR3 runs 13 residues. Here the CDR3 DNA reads TGTGCCAGCAGCTTAGACCTGAACACTGAAGCTTTCTTT. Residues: CASSLDLNTEAFF.

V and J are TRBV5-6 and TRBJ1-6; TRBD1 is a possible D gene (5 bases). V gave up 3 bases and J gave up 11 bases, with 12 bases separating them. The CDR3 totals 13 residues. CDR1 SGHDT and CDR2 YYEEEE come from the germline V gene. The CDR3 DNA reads TGTGCCAGCAGCTGGACAAGGGAAACACCCCTCCACTTT. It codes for CASSWTRETPLHF. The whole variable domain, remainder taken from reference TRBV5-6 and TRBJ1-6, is DAGVTQSPTHLIKTRGQQVTLRCSPKSGHDTVSWYQQALGQGPQFIFQYYEEEERQRGNFPDRFSGHQFPNYSSELNVNALLLGDSALYLCASSWTRETPLHFGNGTRLTVT.

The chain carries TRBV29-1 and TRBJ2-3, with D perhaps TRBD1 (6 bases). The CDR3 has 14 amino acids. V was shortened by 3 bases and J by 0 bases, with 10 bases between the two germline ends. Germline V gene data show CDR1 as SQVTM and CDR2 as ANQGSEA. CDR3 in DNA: TGCAGCGTTGATTCACAGGGAAGCACAGATACGCAGTATTTT. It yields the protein CSVDSQGSTDTQYF.

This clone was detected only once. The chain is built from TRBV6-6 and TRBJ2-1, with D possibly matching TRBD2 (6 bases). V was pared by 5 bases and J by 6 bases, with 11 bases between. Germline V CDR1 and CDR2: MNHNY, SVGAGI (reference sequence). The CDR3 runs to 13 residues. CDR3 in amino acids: CASSIPGVNEQFF. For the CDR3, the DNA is TGTGCCAGCAGTATTCCGGGGGTCAATGAGCAGTTCTTC.

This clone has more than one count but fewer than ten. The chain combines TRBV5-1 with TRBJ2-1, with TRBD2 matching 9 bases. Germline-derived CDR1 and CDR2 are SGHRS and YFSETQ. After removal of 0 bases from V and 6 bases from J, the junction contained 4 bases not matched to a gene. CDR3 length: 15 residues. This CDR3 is CASSLASSGANEQFF. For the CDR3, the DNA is TGCGCCAGCAGCTTGGCCTCTAGCGGGGCCAATGAGCAGTTCTTC.

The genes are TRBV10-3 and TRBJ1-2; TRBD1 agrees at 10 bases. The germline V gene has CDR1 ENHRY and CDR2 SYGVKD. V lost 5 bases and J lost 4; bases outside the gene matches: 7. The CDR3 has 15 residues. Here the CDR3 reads CAISLDRGIGYGYTF. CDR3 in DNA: TGTGCCATCAGTTTGGACAGGGGGATCGGCTATGGCTACACCTTC.

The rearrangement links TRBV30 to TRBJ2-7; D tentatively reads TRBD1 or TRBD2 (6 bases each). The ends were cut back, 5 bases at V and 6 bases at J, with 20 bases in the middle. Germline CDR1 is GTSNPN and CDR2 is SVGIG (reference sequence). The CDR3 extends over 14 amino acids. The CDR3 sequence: CAWSGASSSLEQYF. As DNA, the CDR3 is TGTGCCTGGTCGGGGGCCTCCTCGAGTCTCGAGCAGTACTTC.

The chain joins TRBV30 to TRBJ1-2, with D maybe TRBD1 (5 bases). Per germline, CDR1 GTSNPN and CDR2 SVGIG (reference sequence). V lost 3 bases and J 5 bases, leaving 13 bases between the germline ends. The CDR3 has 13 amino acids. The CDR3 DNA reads TGTGCCTGGAGCCGGGGGGTTCGGTATGGCTACACCTTC. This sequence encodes CAWSRGVRYGYTF.